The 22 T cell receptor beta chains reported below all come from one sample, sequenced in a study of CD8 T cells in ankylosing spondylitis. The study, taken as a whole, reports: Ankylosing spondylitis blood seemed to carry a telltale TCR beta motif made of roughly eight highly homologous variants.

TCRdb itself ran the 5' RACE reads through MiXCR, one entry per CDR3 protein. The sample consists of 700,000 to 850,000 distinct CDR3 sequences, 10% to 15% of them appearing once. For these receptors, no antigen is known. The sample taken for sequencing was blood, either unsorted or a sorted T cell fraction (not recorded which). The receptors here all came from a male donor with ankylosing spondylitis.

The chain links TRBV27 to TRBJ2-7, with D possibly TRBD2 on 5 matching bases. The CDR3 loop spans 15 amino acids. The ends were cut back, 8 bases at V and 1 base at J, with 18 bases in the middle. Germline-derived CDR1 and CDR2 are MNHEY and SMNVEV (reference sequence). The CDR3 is CASRGGPKNSYEQYF. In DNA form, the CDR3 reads TGTGCCAGCCGAGGAGGCCCCAAGAATTCCTACGAGCAGTACTTC.

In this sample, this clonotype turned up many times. CDR3 in DNA: TGCAGTGCTGGCCGGTGGCAGTACTTC. Translated, it gives CSAGRWQYF. The rearrangement joins TRBV20-1 to TRBJ2-7; no definite D call. The germline gives CDR1 DFQATT, CDR2 SNEGSKA (reference sequence). CDR3 length: 9 amino acids. V shed 5 bases and J shed 9 bases, with 8 bases lying between them.

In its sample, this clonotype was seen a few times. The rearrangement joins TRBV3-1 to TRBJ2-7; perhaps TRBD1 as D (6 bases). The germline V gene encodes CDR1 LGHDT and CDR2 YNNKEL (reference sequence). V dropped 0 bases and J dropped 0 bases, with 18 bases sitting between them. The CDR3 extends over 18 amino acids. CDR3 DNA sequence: TGTGCCAGCAGCCAAGACATGAGGGACAACTGGCCCTCCTACGAGCAGTACTTC. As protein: CASSQDMRDNWPSYEQYF.

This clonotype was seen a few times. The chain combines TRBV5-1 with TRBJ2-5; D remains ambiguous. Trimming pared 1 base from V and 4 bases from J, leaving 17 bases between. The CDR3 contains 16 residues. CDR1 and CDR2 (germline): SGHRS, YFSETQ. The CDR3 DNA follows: TGCGCCAGCAGCTTGTTCTCAGCTGACCCGGGAGAGACCCAGTACTTC. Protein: CASSLFSADPGETQYF.

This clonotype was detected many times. CDR3 bases: TGTGCCACCAGCAGCTACAAGAGTACCGAGCAGTACTTC. This sequence encodes CATSSYKSTEQYF. This chain connects TRBV15 to TRBJ2-7; no clear D. V was cut by 3 bases and J by 6 bases, with 12 bases left in between. The CDR3 has 13 amino acids. Germline CDR1 and CDR2: LNHNV and YYDKDF (reference sequence).

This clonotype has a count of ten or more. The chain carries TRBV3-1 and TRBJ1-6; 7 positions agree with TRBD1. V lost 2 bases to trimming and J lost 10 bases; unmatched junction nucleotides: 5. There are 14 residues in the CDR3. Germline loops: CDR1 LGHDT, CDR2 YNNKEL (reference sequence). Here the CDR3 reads CASSQIGGRSPLHF. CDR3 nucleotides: TGTGCCAGCAGCCAAATAGGGGGCCGGTCACCCCTCCACTTT.

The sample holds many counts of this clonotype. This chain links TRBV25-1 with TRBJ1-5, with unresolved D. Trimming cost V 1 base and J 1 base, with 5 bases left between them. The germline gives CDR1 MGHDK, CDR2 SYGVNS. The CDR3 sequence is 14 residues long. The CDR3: CASSESGSNQPQHF. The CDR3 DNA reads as TGTGCCAGCAGTGAATCCGGGAGCAATCAGCCCCAGCATTTT.

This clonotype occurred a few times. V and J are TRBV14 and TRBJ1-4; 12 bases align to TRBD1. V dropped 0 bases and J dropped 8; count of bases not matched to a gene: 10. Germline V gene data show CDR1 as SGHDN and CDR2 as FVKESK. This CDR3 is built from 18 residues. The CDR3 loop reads CASSQDVGQGAVGEKLFF. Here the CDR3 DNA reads TGTGCCAGCAGCCAAGATGTGGGACAGGGGGCGGTAGGAGAAAAACTGTTTTTT.

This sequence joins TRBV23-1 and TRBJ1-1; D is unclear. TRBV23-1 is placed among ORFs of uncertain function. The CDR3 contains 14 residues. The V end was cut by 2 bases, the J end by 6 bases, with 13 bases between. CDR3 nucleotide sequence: TGCGCCAGCAGTCAAGGTGTGGGGAAGGCTGAAGCTTTCTTT. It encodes CASSQGVGKAEAFF.

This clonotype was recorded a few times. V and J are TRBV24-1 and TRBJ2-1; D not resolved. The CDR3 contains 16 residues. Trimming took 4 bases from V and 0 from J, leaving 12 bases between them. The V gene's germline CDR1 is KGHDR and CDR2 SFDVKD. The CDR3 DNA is TGTGCCACCAGTGACCCTTTGGGCCGCTCCTACAATGAGCAGTTCTTC. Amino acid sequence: CATSDPLGRSYNEQFF.

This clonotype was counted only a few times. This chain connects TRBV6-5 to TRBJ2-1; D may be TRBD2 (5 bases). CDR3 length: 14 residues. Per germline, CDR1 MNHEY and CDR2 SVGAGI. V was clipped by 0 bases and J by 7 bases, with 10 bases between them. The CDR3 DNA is TGTGCCAGCAGTTACTCGAGGGTCCGGAATGAGCAGTTCTTC. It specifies CASSYSRVRNEQFF.

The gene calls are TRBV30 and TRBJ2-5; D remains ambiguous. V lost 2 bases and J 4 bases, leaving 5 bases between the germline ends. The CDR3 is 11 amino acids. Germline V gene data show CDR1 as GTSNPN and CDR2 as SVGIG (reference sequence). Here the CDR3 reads CAWSWGETQYF. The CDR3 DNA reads TGTGCCTGGAGTTGGGGAGAGACCCAGTACTTC.

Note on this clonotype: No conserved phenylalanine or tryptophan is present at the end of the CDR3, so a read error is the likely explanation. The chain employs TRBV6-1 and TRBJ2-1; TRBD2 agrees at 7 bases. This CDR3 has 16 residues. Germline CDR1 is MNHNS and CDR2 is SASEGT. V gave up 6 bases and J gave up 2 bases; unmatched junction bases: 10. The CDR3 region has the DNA TGTGCCAGCAGGCGACTCGCGAGCGGGGCCTACAATGAGCAGTTCCTC. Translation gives CASRRLASGAYNEQFL.

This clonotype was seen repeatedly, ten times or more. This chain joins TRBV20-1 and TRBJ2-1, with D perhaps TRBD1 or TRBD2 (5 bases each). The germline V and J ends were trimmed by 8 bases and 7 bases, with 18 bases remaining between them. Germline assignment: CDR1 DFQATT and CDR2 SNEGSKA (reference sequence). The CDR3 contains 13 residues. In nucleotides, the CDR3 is TGCAGTTATTCCCGGGGCCCCTTTAATGAGCAGTTCTTC. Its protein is CSYSRGPFNEQFF.

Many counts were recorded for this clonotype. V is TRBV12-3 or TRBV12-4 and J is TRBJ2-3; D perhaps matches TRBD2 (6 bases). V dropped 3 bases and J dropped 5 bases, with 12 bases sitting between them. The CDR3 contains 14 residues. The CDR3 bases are TGTGCCAGCAGTTTCTCGGGGGTGATAGATACGCAGTATTTT. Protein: CASSFSGVIDTQYF.

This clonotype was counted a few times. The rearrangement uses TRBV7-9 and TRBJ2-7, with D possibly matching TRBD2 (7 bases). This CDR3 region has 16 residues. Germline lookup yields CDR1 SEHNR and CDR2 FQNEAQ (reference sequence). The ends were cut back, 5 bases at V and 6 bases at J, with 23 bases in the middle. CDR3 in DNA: TGTGCCAGCAGCCCGCGGGGGAACAGGGAATTAGCCGAGCAGTACTTC. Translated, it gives CASSPRGNRELAEQYF.

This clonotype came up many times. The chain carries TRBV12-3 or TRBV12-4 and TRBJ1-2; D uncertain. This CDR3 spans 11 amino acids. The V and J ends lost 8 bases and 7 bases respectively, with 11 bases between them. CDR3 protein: CASGSRSGYTF. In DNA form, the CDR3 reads TGTGCCAGCGGCTCCCGGTCTGGCTACACCTTC.

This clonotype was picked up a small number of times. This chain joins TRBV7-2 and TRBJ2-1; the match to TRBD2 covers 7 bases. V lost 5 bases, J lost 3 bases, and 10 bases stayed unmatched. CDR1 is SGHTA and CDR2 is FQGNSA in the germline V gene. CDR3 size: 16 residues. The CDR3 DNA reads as TGTGCCAGCAGCGAGGGGTCTAGCGGTCGCTACAATGAGCAGTTCTTC. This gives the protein CASSEGSSGRYNEQFF.

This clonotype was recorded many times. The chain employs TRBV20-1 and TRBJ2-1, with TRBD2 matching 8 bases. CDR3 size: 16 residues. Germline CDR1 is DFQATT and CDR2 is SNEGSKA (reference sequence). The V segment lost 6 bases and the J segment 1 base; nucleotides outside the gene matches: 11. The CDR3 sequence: CSAGSFGGRSYNEQFF. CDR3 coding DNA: TGCAGTGCCGGATCCTTTGGCGGGAGGTCCTACAATGAGCAGTTCTTC.

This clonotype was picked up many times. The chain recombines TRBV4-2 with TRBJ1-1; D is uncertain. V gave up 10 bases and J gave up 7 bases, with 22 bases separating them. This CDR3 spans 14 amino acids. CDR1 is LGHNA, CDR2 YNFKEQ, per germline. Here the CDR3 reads CATTTSVGGLEAFF. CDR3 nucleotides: TGTGCCACCACAACCAGCGTGGGAGGTCTTGAAGCTTTCTTT.

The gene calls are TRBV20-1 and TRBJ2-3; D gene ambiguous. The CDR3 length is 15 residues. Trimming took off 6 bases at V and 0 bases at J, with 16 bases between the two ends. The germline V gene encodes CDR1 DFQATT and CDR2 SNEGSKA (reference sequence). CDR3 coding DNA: TGCAGTGCACAGCAGGCCCGAATTAGCACAGATACGCAGTATTTT. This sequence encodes CSAQQARISTDTQYF.

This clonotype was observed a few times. The CDR3 nucleotides read TGTGCCAGCAGCCGGGACAGGAACTCCTACAATGAGCAGTTCTTC. This encodes CASSRDRNSYNEQFF. The gene calls are TRBV5-4 and TRBJ2-1, with TRBD1 matching 8 bases. Germline V gives CDR1 SGHNT, CDR2 YYREEE (reference sequence). The CDR3 is 15 amino acids. V lost 4 bases, J lost 0 bases, and 3 bases stayed unmatched. The entire variable domain, with the rest obtained from reference TRBV5-4 and TRBJ2-1, is as follows: ETGVTQSPTHLIKTRGQQVTLRCSSQSGHNTVSWYQQALGQGPQFIFQYYREEENGRGNFPPRFSGLQFPNYSSELNVNALELDDSALYLCASSRDRNSYNEQFFGPGTRLTVL.